A single sample is the source of the 13 T cell receptor beta chains below, sequenced in a study of control samples from healthy donors and cancer patients. Libraries were prepared by immunoSEQ multiplex PCR; TCRdb keeps only in-frame clonotypes and omits some of them. Of around 6,100 clones detected, over 60% appear once; the ten largest clones hold approximately 7.6%. Sequenced sample: formalin-fixed, paraffin-embedded tissue. Receptors were obtained from a male donor with melanoma.

The chain has TRBV14 and TRBJ2-5; 7 bases are shared with TRBD1. The CDR3 loop spans 15 amino acids. V shed 4 bases, J shed 5 bases, and the junction held 10 bases outside the gene matches. The V gene's germline CDR1 is SGHDN and CDR2 FVKESK. CDR3 region: CASSPRTGARETQYF. Here the CDR3 DNA reads TGTGCCAGCAGCCCCAGGACAGGAGCCAGGGAGACCCAGTACTTC.

This clone was seen once. The gene calls are TRBV7-9 and TRBJ1-5; D gene unclear. Trimming shortened V by 1 base and J by 2 bases, and 12 bases separated the two germline ends. This CDR3 comprises 16 residues. In germline, CDR1 is SEHNR, CDR2 FQNEAQ (reference sequence). DNA of the CDR3: TGTGCCAGCAGCTTAGGGCCCCCTCCTGGCAATCAGCCCCAGCATTTT. Its protein product is CASSLGPPPGNQPQHF. Looking up the rest from reference TRBV7-9 and TRBJ1-5 gives the full variable domain: DTGVSQNPRHKITKRGQNVTFRCDPISEHNRLYWYRQTLGQGPEFLTYFQNEAQLEKSRLLSDRFSAERPKGSFSTLEIQRTEQGDSAMYLCASSLGPPPGNQPQHFGDGTRLSIL.

This clone appeared a single time. The rearrangement joins TRBV9 to TRBJ2-5; D is unclear. Trimming stripped 0 bases from V and 3 bases from J, with 6 bases between. Germline V gives CDR1 SGDLS, CDR2 YYNGEE. The CDR3 loop spans 13 amino acids. The CDR3 DNA reads TGTGCCAGCAGCGTAGGCAGGAAAGAGACCCAGTACTTC. Protein: CASSVGRKETQYF. The variable domain in full, completed from reference TRBV9 and TRBJ2-5, reads DSGVTQTPKHLITATGQRVTLRCSPRSGDLSVYWYQQSLDQGLQFLIQYYNGEERAKGNILERFSAQQFPDLHSELNLSSLELGDSALYFCASSVGRKETQYFGPGTRLLVL.

The gene calls are TRBV28 and TRBJ2-3; a weak D match, TRBD2 (6 bases). V dropped 10 bases and J dropped 1 base, with 18 bases sitting between them. Germline V gene data show CDR1 as MDHEN and CDR2 as SYDVKM. This CDR3 has 15 residues. CDR3 residues: CATRRLPGGTDTQYF. CDR3 DNA sequence: TGTGCCACCCGGAGACTACCGGGAGGCACAGATACGCAGTATTTT.

The chain links TRBV2 to TRBJ1-2, with a tentative D call TRBD1 (5 bases). This CDR3 comprises 12 residues. Germline-derived CDR1 and CDR2 are SNHLY and FYNNEI. V lost 6 bases, J lost 3 bases, and 8 bases lay in between. The chain's CDR3 is CASRRDHYGYTF. CDR3 DNA sequence: TGTGCCAGCAGGAGGGACCACTATGGCTACACCTTC.

The gene calls are TRBV6-5 and TRBJ2-7; TRBD1 matches at 8 bases. Germline V gene sequence: CDR1 MNHEY, CDR2 SVGAGI. V gave up 2 bases and J gave up 1 base; unmatched junction bases: 4. The CDR3 consists of 15 residues. The CDR3 loop is CASSYRTGRSYEQYF. Written as DNA, the CDR3 is TGTGCCAGCAGTTACAGGACAGGGAGATCCTACGAGCAGTACTTC.

The chain has TRBV19 and TRBJ2-7, with 10 bases lining up with TRBD2. J gave up 4 bases and V 5 bases, and 11 bases lay outside the gene matches. Per germline, CDR1 LNHDA and CDR2 SQIVND (reference sequence). The CDR3 has 16 amino acids. The CDR3 DNA follows: TGTGCCAGTAGTTCCGGAGTAGCGGGAGGCAGGTACGAGCAGTACTTC. Translating it yields CASSSGVAGGRYEQYF.

V and J are TRBV28 and TRBJ2-1, with D possibly called TRBD1 or TRBD2 (5 bases each). The germline V and J ends were trimmed by 3 bases and 12 bases, with 9 bases remaining between them. CDR1 and CDR2 from the germline V gene are MDHEN and SYDVKM. The length of the CDR3 is 11 residues. CDR3 residues: CASSLTRGQFF. In DNA, the CDR3 is TGTGCCAGCAGTTTGACGAGGGGGCAGTTCTTC.

This clone was recorded a few times. DNA for the CDR3: TGTGCCAGCTCGGGGCGCTCGGACACTGAAGCTTTCTTT. It translates to CASSGRSDTEAFF. This rearrangement joins TRBV19 to TRBJ1-1; D is perhaps TRBD1 (5 bases). V was trimmed by 9 bases and J by 3 bases, leaving 14 bases between them. The CDR3 contains 13 residues. Germline CDR1 LNHDA, CDR2 SQIVND (reference sequence).

This chain uses TRBV6-5 with TRBJ2-7; the D gene is possibly TRBD1 (6 bases). This CDR3 has 14 amino acids. Germline-derived CDR1 and CDR2 are MNHEY and SVGAGI. V was pared by 8 bases and J by 0 bases, with 14 bases between. The CDR3 nucleotides are TGTGCCAGCGGGACCGGGACAAACTCCTACGAGCAGTACTTC. Protein product: CASGTGTNSYEQYF.

The chain uses TRBV10-3 and TRBJ2-1; D uncertain. Germline loops: CDR1 ENHRY, CDR2 SYGVKD. The CDR3 length is 13 residues. The germline V and J ends were trimmed by 10 bases and 6 bases, with 16 bases remaining between them. The DNA for the CDR3 is TGTGCCACACGGTCCCCGTTTTCCAATGAGCAGTTCTTC. As protein: CATRSPFSNEQFF.

V usage is TRBV28 and J usage is TRBJ2-6; D might be TRBD1 (6 bases). This CDR3 is built from 16 residues. Trimming shortened V by 8 bases and J by 0 bases, and 14 bases separated the two germline ends. Germline CDR1 reads MDHEN; CDR2 reads SYDVKM. CDR3 amino acids: CASDSRGPSGANVLTF. The CDR3 nucleotides are TGTGCCAGCGACTCCAGGGGACCCTCTGGGGCCAACGTCCTGACTTTC.

The chain links TRBV7-8 to TRBJ2-3; 7 nucleotides line up with TRBD1. The CDR3 spans 16 residues. The J segment lost 0 bases and the V segment lost 5 bases, leaving 8 bases of the junction unmatched. Germline assignment: CDR1 SGHVS and CDR2 FQNEAQ. The CDR3 sequence is CASSPRGMTSTDTQYF. The CDR3 region has the DNA TGTGCCAGCAGCCCCAGGGGGATGACTAGCACAGATACGCAGTATTTT.